Following are 15 T cell receptor beta chains from one sample sequenced in a study of control samples from healthy donors and cancer patients. Clones were read by immunoSEQ multiplex PCR, and TCRdb kept only the in-frame ones, dropping some. The table includes under 95,000 clones, approximately 91% detected once. Sequencing was done on a sample of blood. The receptors originated from a woman aged 30 to 39 in good health.

This clone was seen only once. The rearrangement uses TRBV6-4 and TRBJ2-1, with D hard to call. Trimming stripped 2 bases from V and 3 bases from J, with 2 bases between. This CDR3 has 12 amino acids. Germline V gene data show CDR1 as MRHNA and CDR2 as SNTAGT. The CDR3 sequence is CASSDNYNEQFF. The CDR3 nucleotides read TGTGCCAGCAGTGACAACTACAATGAGCAGTTCTTC.

The V call is TRBV3-1 (or the pseudogene TRBV3-2), the J call TRBJ2-1; TRBD2 matches 9 bases. The CDR3 is 16 residues long. The J segment lost 8 bases and the V segment lost 2 bases, leaving 10 bases of the junction unmatched. Germline V gives CDR1 LGHDT, CDR2 YNNKEL (reference sequence). CDR3 in amino acids: CASSQSSGARGYEQFF. In DNA form, the CDR3 reads TGTGCCAGCAGCCAATCTAGCGGGGCCCGGGGATATGAGCAGTTCTTC.

This chain joins TRBV18 and TRBJ2-5; 10 bases map to TRBD2. The CDR3 covers 16 residues. V trimming: 0 bases; J trimming: 5 bases; junction bases outside the gene matches: 6. CDR1 is KGHSH, CDR2 LQKENI, per germline. CDR3 DNA sequence: TGTGCCAGCTCACCACCAGCGGGAGGGCCGGGGGAGACCCAGTACTTC. Protein product: CASSPPAGGPGETQYF.

This rearrangement joins TRBV7-9 to TRBJ1-4; 7 bases match TRBD1. Per germline, CDR1 SEHNR and CDR2 FQNEAQ (reference sequence). The length of the CDR3 is 16 residues. Trimming cost V 1 base and J 0 bases; bases outside gene matches: 2. CDR3: CASSLGQGPTNEKLFF. The CDR3 bases are TGTGCCAGCAGCTTAGGACAGGGTCCAACTAATGAAAAACTGTTTTTT.

The V and J genes are TRBV5-8 and TRBJ1-5; D is ambiguous. This CDR3 contains 12 residues. Trimming stripped 4 bases from V and 5 bases from J, with 7 bases between. CDR1 SGHTS and CDR2 YDEGEE come from the germline V gene. The CDR3 nucleotides read TGTGCCAGCAGCCCTATTTATCAGCCCCAGCATTTT. Its translation is CASSPIYQPQHF.

The chain couples TRBV3-1 (or the pseudogene TRBV3-2) to TRBJ1-2; possibly TRBD1 for D (6 bases). CDR3 length: 13 amino acids. V was clipped by 1 base and J by 8 bases, with 11 bases between them. Germline V lookup: CDR1 LGHDT, CDR2 YNNKEL (reference sequence). As DNA, the CDR3 is TGTGCCAGCAGCCAAGTCGGGGGCCTCGGCTACACCTTC. The encoded protein is CASSQVGGLGYTF.

The CDR3 region is CASSQDARGNTIYF. Written as DNA, the CDR3 is TGTGCCAGCAGCCAGGACGCGAGGGGAAACACCATATATTTT. The rearrangement joins TRBV4-2 to TRBJ1-3; unclear D gene. From germline, CDR1 is LGHNA and CDR2 YNFKEQ. The CDR3 spans 14 residues. Trimming pared 3 bases from V and 4 bases from J, leaving 10 bases between.

The chain is built from TRBV6-1 and TRBJ2-7; 7 nucleotides align to TRBD2. The germline CDR1 and CDR2 sequences are MNHNS and SASEGT. J was trimmed by 2 bases and V by 0 bases; bases with no gene match: 7. The CDR3 is 16 amino acids. The CDR3 sequence is CASSEAGGVTTYEQYF. In DNA form, the CDR3 reads TGTGCCAGCAGTGAAGCGGGGGGGGTAACTACCTACGAGCAGTACTTC.

CDR3: CASSVLGGEQFF. CDR3 DNA: TGTGCCAGCAGCGTGCTAGGCGGTGAGCAGTTCTTC. This chain links TRBV7-2 with TRBJ2-1; D call uncertain. CDR3 length: 12 residues. CDR1 and CDR2 from the germline V gene are SGHTA and FQGNSA. The V end was cut by 5 bases, the J end by 9 bases, with 11 bases between.

This clone was recorded once. This chain connects TRBV7-2 to TRBJ2-2, with 12 bases that match TRBD2. The CDR3 covers 16 residues. V lost 3 bases to trimming and J lost 4 bases; unmatched junction nucleotides: 3. From germline, CDR1 is SGHTA and CDR2 FQGNSA. The CDR3 DNA is TGTGCCAGCAGCTTCCCTAGCGGGGGGGTCACCGGGGAGCTGTTTTTT. Translating it yields CASSFPSGGVTGELFF.

The chain has TRBV5-4 and TRBJ2-5, with D possibly matching TRBD1 (6 bases). CDR3 size: 16 residues. Germline CDR1 and CDR2: SGHNT and YYREEE (reference sequence). Trimming removed 1 base at V and 0 bases at J, with 13 bases between. The CDR3 loop reads CASSLFFQGNQETQYF. CDR3 coding DNA: TGTGCCAGCAGCTTGTTTTTCCAGGGGAACCAAGAGACCCAGTACTTC.

The CDR3 spells CASSLGRQGPGNTIYF. The DNA for the CDR3 is TGTGCCAGCAGCTTAGGTCGACAGGGTCCTGGAAACACCATATATTTT. This chain links TRBV11-3 with TRBJ1-3; 7 bases are shared with TRBD1. CDR1 is SGHNT and CDR2 is YENEEA in the germline V gene. Trimming cost V 1 base and J 2 bases; bases outside gene matches: 5. The CDR3 is 16 residues long.

J is TRBJ1-1 and V is TRBV28; D not certain. Germline-derived CDR1 and CDR2 are MDHEN and SYDVKM. V shed 4 bases and J shed 4 bases, with 4 bases lying between them. The CDR3 spans 11 residues. CDR3 DNA sequence: TGTGCCAGCAGTTCCCCCACTGAAGCTTTCTTT. As protein: CASSSPTEAFF.

The chain carries TRBV7-9 and TRBJ2-1; D may match TRBD1 or TRBD2 (5 bases each). CDR1 SEHNR and CDR2 FQNEAQ come from the germline V gene (reference sequence). Trimming stripped 5 bases from V and 1 base from J, with 12 bases between. The CDR3 has 15 amino acids. The CDR3: CASSPFWGSYNEQFF. As DNA, the CDR3 is TGTGCCAGCAGCCCCTTCTGGGGGTCCTACAATGAGCAGTTCTTC.

This chain connects TRBV24-1 to TRBJ2-2; TRBD1 aligns across 8 bases. The CDR3 loop spans 18 amino acids. The V gene end was trimmed by 0 bases and the J gene end by 5 bases; junction bases not matched to a gene: 10. The germline CDR1 and CDR2 sequences are KGHDR and SFDVKD. The CDR3 region is CATSDLNRGYLGTGELFF. The CDR3 DNA follows: TGTGCCACCAGTGATTTGAACAGGGGGTATCTTGGGACCGGGGAGCTGTTTTTT.